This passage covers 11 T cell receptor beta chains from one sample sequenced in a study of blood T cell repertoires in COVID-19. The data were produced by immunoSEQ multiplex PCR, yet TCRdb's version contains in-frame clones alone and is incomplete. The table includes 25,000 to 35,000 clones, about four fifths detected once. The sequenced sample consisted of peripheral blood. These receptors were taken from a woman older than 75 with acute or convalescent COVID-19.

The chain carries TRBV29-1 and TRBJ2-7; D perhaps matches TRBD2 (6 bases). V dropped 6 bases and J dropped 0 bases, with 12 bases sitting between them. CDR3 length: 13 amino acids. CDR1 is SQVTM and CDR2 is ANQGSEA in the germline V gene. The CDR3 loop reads CSVPGLTSYEQYF. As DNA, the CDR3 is TGCAGCGTACCGGGACTGACCTCCTACGAGCAGTACTTC.

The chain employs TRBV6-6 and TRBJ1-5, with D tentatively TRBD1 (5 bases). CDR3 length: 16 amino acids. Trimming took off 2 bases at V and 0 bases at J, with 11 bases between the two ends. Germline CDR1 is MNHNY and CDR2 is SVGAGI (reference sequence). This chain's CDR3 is CASSYAGTFSNQPQHF. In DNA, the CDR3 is TGTGCCAGCAGTTACGCGGGGACTTTTAGCAATCAGCCCCAGCATTTT.

The CDR3 loop reads CASSSIGNLNYEQYF. The CDR3 DNA reads TGTGCCAGCAGTTCGATTGGCAATCTTAACTACGAGCAGTACTTC. The chain employs TRBV28 and TRBJ2-7; no clear D gene. Trimming stripped 4 bases from V and 3 bases from J, with 16 bases between. Germline V CDR1 and CDR2: MDHEN, SYDVKM. CDR3 length: 15 residues.

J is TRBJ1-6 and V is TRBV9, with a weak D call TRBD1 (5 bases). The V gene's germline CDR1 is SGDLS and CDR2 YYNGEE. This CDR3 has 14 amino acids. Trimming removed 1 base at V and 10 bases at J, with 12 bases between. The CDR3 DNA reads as TGTGCCAGCAGCGTAAGGGGAGGTTGGTCACCCCTCCACTTT. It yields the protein CASSVRGGWSPLHF. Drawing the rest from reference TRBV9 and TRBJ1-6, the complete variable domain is DSGVTQTPKHLITATGQRVTLRCSPRSGDLSVYWYQQSLDQGLQFLIQYYNGEERAKGNILERFSAQQFPDLHSELNLSSLELGDSALYFCASSVRGGWSPLHFGNGTRLTVT.

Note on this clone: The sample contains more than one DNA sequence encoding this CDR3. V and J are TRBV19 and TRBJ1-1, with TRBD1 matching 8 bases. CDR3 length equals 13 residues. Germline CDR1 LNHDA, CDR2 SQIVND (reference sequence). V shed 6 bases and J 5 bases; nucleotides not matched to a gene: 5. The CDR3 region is CASSTQGGTEAFF. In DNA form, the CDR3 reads TGTGCCAGTAGCACACAGGGGGGAACTGAAGCTTTCTTT. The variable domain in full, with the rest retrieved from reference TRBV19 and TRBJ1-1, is DGGITQSPKYLFRKEGQNVTLSCEQNLNHDAMYWYRQDPGQGLRLIYYSQIVNDFQKGDIAEGYSVSREKKESFPLTVTSAQKNPTAFYLCASSTQGGTEAFFGQGTRLTVV.

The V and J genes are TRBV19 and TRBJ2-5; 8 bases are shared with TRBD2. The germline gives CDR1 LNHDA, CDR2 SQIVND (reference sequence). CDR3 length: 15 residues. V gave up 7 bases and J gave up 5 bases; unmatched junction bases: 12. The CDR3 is CASTQAGGAEETQYF. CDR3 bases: TGTGCCAGTACCCAGGCCGGGGGGGCGGAGGAGACCCAGTACTTC.

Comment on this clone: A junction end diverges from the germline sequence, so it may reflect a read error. The CDR3 is CASSEGQVNPPQHF. In DNA, the CDR3 is TGTGCCAGCAGTGAAGGCCAGGTGAATCCGCCCCAGCATTTT. This chain links TRBV6-1 with TRBJ1-5; D remains ambiguous. Germline V gene data show CDR1 as MNHNS and CDR2 as SASEGT. The CDR3 sequence is 14 residues long.

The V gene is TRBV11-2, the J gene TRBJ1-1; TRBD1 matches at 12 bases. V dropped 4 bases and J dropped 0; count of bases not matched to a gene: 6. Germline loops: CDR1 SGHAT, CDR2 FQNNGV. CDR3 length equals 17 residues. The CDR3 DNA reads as TGTGCCAGCAGCTCAGCCGGGACAGGGGGCATGAACACTGAAGCTTTCTTT. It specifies CASSSAGTGGMNTEAFF.

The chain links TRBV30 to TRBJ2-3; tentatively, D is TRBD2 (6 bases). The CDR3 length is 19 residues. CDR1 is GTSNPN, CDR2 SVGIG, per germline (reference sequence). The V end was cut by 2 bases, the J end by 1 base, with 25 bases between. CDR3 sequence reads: CAWSPQAHGGIWGTDTQYF. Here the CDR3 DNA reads TGTGCCTGGAGTCCCCAGGCCCATGGGGGGATTTGGGGCACAGATACGCAGTATTTT.

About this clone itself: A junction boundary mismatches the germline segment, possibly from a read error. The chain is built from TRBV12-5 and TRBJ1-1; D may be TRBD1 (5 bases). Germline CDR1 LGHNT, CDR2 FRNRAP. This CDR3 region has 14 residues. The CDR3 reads CASGLRGGNAEAFF. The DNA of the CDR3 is TGTGCTAGTGGTCTCCGGGGGGGGAACGCTGAAGCTTTCTTT.

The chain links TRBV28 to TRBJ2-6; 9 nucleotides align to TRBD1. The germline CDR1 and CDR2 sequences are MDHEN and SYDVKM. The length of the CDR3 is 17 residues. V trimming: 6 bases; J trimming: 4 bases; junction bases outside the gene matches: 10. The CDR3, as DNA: TGTGCCAGCAGATCAGGGACAGGGATAAGAGGGGCCAACGTCCTGACTTTC. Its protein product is CASRSGTGIRGANVLTF.